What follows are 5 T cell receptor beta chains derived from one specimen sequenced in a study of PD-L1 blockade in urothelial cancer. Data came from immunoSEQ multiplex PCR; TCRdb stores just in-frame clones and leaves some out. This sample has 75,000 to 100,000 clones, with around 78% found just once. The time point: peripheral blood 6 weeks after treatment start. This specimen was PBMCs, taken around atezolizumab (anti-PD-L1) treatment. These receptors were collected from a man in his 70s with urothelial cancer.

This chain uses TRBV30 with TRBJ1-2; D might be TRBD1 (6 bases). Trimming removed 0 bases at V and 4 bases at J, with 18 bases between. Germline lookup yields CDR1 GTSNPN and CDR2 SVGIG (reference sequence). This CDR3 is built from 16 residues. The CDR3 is CAWSVLRDRTGYGYTF. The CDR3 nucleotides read TGTGCCTGGAGTGTACTAAGAGACAGGACCGGCTATGGCTACACCTTC.

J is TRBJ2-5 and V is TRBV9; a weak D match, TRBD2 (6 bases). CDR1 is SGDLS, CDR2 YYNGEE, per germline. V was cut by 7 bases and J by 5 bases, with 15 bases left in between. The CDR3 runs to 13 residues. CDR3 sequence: CASSSGVEETQYF. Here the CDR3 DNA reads TGTGCCAGCTCCTCGGGGGTGGAGGAGACCCAGTACTTC.

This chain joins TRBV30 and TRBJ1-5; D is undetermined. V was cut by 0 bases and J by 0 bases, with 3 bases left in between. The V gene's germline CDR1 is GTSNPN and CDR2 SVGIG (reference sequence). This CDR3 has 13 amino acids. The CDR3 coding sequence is TGTGCCTGGAGTGTAGCTAGCAATCAGCCCCAGCATTTT. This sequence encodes CAWSVASNQPQHF.

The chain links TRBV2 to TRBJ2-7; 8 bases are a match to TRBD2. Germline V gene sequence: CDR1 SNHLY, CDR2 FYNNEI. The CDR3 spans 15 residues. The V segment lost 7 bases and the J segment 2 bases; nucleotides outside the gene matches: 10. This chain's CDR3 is CASIKEALAAYEQYF. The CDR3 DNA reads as TGTGCCAGCATAAAGGAGGCACTAGCGGCCTACGAGCAGTACTTC.

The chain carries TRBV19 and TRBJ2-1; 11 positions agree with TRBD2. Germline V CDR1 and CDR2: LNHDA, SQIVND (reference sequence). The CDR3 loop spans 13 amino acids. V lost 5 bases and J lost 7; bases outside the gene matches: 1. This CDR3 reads CASSASGRNEQFF. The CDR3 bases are TGTGCCAGTAGTGCTAGCGGGAGGAATGAGCAGTTCTTC.